Shown below are 7 T cell receptor beta chains from a single sample sequenced in a study of blood T cells in healthy people across ages. The use of a sample-barcoded 5' primer and a J-beta primer mix characterized a second PCR of roughly 7 to 11 cycles. TCRdb re-called the 5' RACE reads with MiXCR, one entry per CDR3 protein. The table shows approximately 820,000 distinct CDR3 sequences, with 40% to 50% occurring only once. Material: blood. The receptor source for this set is a man between 60 and 75 years old in good health.

As for this clonotype: The DNA is left out, because the CDR3 cannot be placed on it with certainty; the CDR3 is given as TCRdb lists it. The CDR3 protein is CSVGGGSYNEQIF. The J gene is TRBJ2-1, the V gene TRBV29-1. The CDR3 is 13 residues long, counting both termini. From germline, CDR1 is SQVTM and CDR2 ANQGSEA.

This chain joins TRBV28 and TRBJ2-1, with D possibly matching TRBD2 (5 bases). V was shortened by 5 bases and J by 14 bases, with 16 bases between the two germline ends. Germline-derived CDR1 and CDR2 are MDHEN and SYDVKM. This CDR3 comprises 12 residues. Written as DNA, the CDR3 is TGTGCCAGCAGTGAGACTACACCCATGGAGTTCTTC. Amino acids: CASSETTPMEFF. Supplemented by reference TRBV28 and TRBJ2-1, the full variable domain reads DVKVTQSSRYLVKRTGEKVFLECVQDMDHENMFWYRQDPGLGLRLIYFSYDVKMKEKGDIPEGYSVSREKKERFSLILESASTNQTSMYLCASSETTPMEFFGPGTRLTVL.

A word on this clonotype: This CDR3 fails to terminate in the conserved phenylalanine or tryptophan, so it likely reflects a read error. The limits of the CDR3 on the DNA are not certain, so only TCRdb's listed CDR3 is given. The chain is built from TRBV7-2 and TRBJ2-1; the table gives TRBD1 as D, unverified against the DNA. CDR1 and CDR2 (germline): SGHTA, FQGNSA. The CDR3 is 10 residues long, counting both termini. The CDR3 region is CASSLEWAGR.

This clonotype has more than one count but fewer than ten. The chain uses TRBV7-2 and TRBJ2-5; TRBD2 matches at 10 bases. The CDR3 sequence is 13 residues long. J was trimmed by 4 bases and V by 10 bases; bases with no gene match: 6. Germline V lookup: CDR1 SGHTA, CDR2 FQGNSA. The CDR3 region is CAKAGGPGETQYF. Written as DNA, the CDR3 is TGTGCCAAAGCGGGGGGGCCTGGAGAGACCCAGTACTTC.

The chain links TRBV4-3 to TRBJ2-1; TRBD2 agrees at 8 bases. CDR1 is LGHNA, CDR2 YSLEER, per germline. The CDR3 loop spans 16 amino acids. The J segment lost 2 bases and the V segment lost 0 bases, leaving 3 bases of the junction unmatched. This CDR3 reads CASSQDPGGTYNEQFF. CDR3 in DNA: TGCGCCAGCAGCCAAGATCCGGGGGGGACCTACAATGAGCAGTTCTTC.

DNA for the CDR3: TGTGCCAGCAGCCCAGGCGGGGGGCTAGCGGGGGGCTATGAGCAGTTCTTC. Amino acid sequence: CASSPGGGLAGGYEQFF. This chain connects TRBV7-2 to TRBJ2-1, with 11 bases lining up with TRBD2. CDR1 is SGHTA, CDR2 FQGNSA, per germline. J gave up 8 bases and V 5 bases, and 14 bases lay outside the gene matches. This CDR3 contains 17 residues.

The rearrangement links TRBV7-2 to TRBJ2-1; no reliable D call. This CDR3 has 18 residues. Germline V CDR1 and CDR2: SGHTA, FQGNSA. Deletions cut 6 bases from V and 0 bases from J, with 21 bases between. The CDR3 sequence: CASSKRGIVSSSYNEQFF. CDR3 in DNA: TGTGCCAGCAGTAAAAGAGGTATTGTCTCAAGCTCCTACAATGAGCAGTTCTTC.